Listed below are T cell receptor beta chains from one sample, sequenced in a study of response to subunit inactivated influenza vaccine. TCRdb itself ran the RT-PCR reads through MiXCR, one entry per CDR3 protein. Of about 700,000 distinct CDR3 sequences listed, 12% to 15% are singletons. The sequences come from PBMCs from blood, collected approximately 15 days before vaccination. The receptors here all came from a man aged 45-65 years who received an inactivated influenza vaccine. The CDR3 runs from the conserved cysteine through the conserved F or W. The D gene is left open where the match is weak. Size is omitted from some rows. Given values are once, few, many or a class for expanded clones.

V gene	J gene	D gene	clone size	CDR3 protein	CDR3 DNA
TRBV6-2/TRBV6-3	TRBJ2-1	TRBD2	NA	CASSAGNSGTYYNEQFF	TGTGCCAGCAGTGCCGGCAATAGCGGGACATACTACAATGAGCAGTTCTTC
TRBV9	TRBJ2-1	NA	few	CASSGPSPAYNEQFF	TGTGCCAGCAGCGGTCCCTCCCCGGCCTACAATGAGCAGTTCTTC
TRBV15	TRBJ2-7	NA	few	CATSRAGDYEQYF	TGTGCCACCAGCAGAGCAGGGGACTACGAGCAGTACTTC
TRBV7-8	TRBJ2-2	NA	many	CASSLLQMNTGELFF	TGTGCCAGCAGCTTATTACAGATGAACACCGGGGAGCTGTTTTTT
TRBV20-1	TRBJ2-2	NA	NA	CSARDLRGANTGELFF	TGCAGTGCTAGAGATCTGCGCGGCGCGAACACCGGGGAGCTGTTTTTT
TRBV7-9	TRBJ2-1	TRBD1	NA	CASSPRTGWTYNEQFF	TGTGCCAGCAGCCCGAGGACAGGGTGGACCTACAATGAGCAGTTCTTC
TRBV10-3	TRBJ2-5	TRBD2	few	CAISDGSGRGRETQYF	TGTGCCATCAGTGATGGAAGCGGGAGGGGTAGAGAGACCCAGTACTTC
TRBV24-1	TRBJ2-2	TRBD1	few	CATSDGDRGAGELFF	TGTGCCACCAGTGACGGGGACAGGGGGGCCGGGGAGCTGTTTTTT
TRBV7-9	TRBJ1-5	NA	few	CASSSTPVTQGNQPQHF	TGTGCCAGCAGCTCAACTCCCGTCACACAGGGTAATCAGCCCCAGCATTTT
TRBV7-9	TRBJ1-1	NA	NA	CASSKGGIDTEAFF	TGTGCCAGCAGCAAGGGGGGTATCGACACTGAAGCTTTCTTT
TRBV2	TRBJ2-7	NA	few	CASSVAGQPAYEQYF	TGTGCCAGCAGTGTCGCGGGACAGCCAGCCTACGAGCAGTACTTC
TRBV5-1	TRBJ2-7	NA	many	CASSLGGSGSYEQYF	TGCGCCAGCAGCTTGGGTGGTAGCGGTTCCTACGAGCAGTACTTC
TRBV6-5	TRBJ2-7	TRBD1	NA	CASSYSKGQISYEQYF	TGTGCCAGCAGTTACTCGAAGGGACAGATCTCCTACGAGCAGTACTTC
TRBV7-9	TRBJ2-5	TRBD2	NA	CAGTSGSIETQYF	TGTGCCGGGACTAGCGGGAGTATAGAGACCCAGTACTTC
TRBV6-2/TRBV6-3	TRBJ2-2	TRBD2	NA	CASSSAPLAANTGELFF	TGTGCCAGCAGTTCTGCCCCCCTAGCGGCGAACACCGGGGAGCTGTTTTTT
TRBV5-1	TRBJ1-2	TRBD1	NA	CASSGAAGQGPYGYTF	TGCGCCAGCAGCGGGGCGGCGGGACAGGGGCCCTATGGCTACACCTTC
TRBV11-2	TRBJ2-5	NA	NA	CASSLERGRGLPETQYF	TGTGCCAGCAGCTTAGAACGGGGCAGGGGACTGCCGGAGACCCAGTACTTC
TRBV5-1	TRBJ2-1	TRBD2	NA	CASSFSTSGGNEQFF	TGCGCCAGCAGCTTTTCTACTAGCGGGGGCAATGAGCAGTTCTTC
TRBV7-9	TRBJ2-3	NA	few	CASSYTGPSTDTQYF	TGTGCCAGCAGCTACACCGGGCCGAGCACAGATACGCAGTATTTT
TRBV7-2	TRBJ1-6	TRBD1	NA	CASSPGTGVSTPLHF	TGTGCCAGCAGCCCGGGGACAGGGGTCTCTACACCCCTCCACTTT
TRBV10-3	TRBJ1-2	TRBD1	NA	CAGCRDRVGYGYTF	TGTGCCGGATGCCGGGACAGGGTTGGTTATGGCTACACCTTC
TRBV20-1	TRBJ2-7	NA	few	CSARDPTDYEQYF	TGCAGTGCTAGAGACCCGACAGACTACGAGCAGTACTTC
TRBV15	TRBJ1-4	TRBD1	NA	CATSTQQGLGLFF	TGTGCCACCAGCACCCAACAGGGGTTAGGTCTGTTTTTT
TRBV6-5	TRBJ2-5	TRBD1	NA	CASSYGQGREQTQYF	TGTGCCAGCAGTTACGGACAGGGTCGGGAGCAGACCCAGTACTTC
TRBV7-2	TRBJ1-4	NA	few	CASSLDSMGGLFF	TGTGCCAGCAGCTTAGACTCCATGGGAGGACTGTTTTTT
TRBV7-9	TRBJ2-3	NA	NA	CASSLAGSSDTQYF	TGTGCCAGCAGCTTAGCGGGCTCCTCCGATACGCAGTATTTT
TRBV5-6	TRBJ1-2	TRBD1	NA	CASSITGGLVGDYGYTF	TGTGCCAGCAGCATCACAGGGGGACTAGTTGGTGACTATGGCTACACCTTC
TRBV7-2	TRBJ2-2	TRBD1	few	CASSWDRGGNTGELFF	TGTGCCAGCAGCTGGGACAGGGGGGGCAACACCGGGGAGCTGTTTTTT
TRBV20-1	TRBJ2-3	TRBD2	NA	CSASWLLAGYHTDTQYF	TGCAGTGCTAGCTGGTTACTAGCGGGGTACCACACAGATACGCAGTATTTT
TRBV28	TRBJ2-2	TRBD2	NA	CASSWGGNTGELFF	TGTGCCAGCAGTTGGGGGGGGAACACCGGGGAGCTGTTTTTT
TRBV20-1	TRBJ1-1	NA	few	CSASVPLQYTEAFF	TGCAGTGCTAGCGTACCCCTACAGTACACTGAAGCTTTCTTT
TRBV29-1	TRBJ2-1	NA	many	CSVEGLGNEQFF	TGCAGCGTTGAAGGACTAGGGAATGAGCAGTTCTTC
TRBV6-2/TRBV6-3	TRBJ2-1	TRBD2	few	CASTLAGGSYNEQFF	TGTGCCAGCACCTTAGCGGGGGGCTCCTACAATGAGCAGTTCTTC
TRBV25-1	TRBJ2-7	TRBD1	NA	CASSEKGQPQYF	TGTGCCAGCAGTGAAAAGGGACAGCCCCAGTACTTC
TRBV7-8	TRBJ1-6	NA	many	CASSEGRNSPLHF	TGTGCCAGCAGTGAAGGGAGGAATTCACCCCTCCACTTT
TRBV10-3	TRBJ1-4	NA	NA	CACGTDNEKLFF	TGTGCCTGCGGGACGGATAATGAAAAACTGTTTTTT
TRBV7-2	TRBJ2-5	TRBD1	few	CASIAGGDRAETQYF	TGTGCCAGCATCGCGGGCGGGGACAGGGCGGAGACCCAGTACTTC
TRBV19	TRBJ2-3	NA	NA	CASSRSEGITDTQYF	TGTGCCAGTAGTCGCTCGGAGGGGATTACAGATACGCAGTATTTT
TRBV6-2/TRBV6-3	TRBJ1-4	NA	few	CASNSRMGNEKLFF	TGTGCCAGCAACTCGAGGATGGGTAATGAAAAACTGTTTTTT
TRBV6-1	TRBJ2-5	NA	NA	CASSPPRGFQETQYF	TGTGCCAGCAGTCCCCCCCGGGGTTTCCAAGAGACCCAGTACTTC
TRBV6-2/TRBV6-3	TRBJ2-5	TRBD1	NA	CASSFGQGGYQETQYF	TGTGCCAGCAGTTTTGGACAGGGGGGGTACCAAGAGACCCAGTACTTC
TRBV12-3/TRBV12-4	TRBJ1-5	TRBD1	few	CASSPTGQGAGSQHF	TGTGCCAGCAGTCCTACTGGACAGGGGGCGGGGTCCCAGCATTTT
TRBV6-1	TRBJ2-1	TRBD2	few	CASRWTSGVSNEQFF	TGTGCCAGCAGGTGGACTAGCGGGGTGAGCAATGAGCAGTTCTTC